These 2 T cell receptor beta chains originate from one sample sequenced in a study of cytomegalovirus exposure and HLA in healthy donors. The PCR ran on 60 Vbeta and 13 Jbeta primers. The protocol was immunoSEQ multiplex PCR, while the TCRdb copy is restricted to in-frame clones and leaves out a portion. The sample yields 200,000 to 250,000 clones, roughly four fifths seen once. Sequencing was performed on PBMCs. Source of these receptors: a woman in her thirties or forties in good health and CMV-seronegative.

The chain combines TRBV27 with TRBJ2-1, with 10 bases aligning to TRBD2. Germline V gives CDR1 MNHEY, CDR2 SMNVEV (reference sequence). V was clipped by 3 bases and J by 4 bases; unmatched bases: 6. The CDR3 is made up of 16 amino acids. The CDR3 here is CASSLVGSGGYNEQFF. CDR3 coding DNA: TGTGCCAGCAGTTTGGTGGGTAGCGGGGGGTACAATGAGCAGTTCTTC.

This chain connects TRBV27 to TRBJ1-5; 10 nucleotides align to TRBD1. CDR1 is MNHEY and CDR2 is SMNVEV in the germline V gene (reference sequence). This CDR3 spans 16 amino acids. Unmatched junction bases numbered 10, after V lost 5 bases and J lost 6 bases. The CDR3 DNA follows: TGTGCCAGCAGTCCCCTGACAGGGGGCACGGGTCAGCCCCAGCATTTT. Its translation is CASSPLTGGTGQPQHF.